These 5 T cell receptor beta chains were sequenced from one sample in a study of shared clonotypes between healthy human individuals. Profiled with immunoSEQ multiplex PCR; TCRdb holds only in-frame clones, not every one. The sample records hundreds of thousands of clones, around three quarters being singletons. The sample consisted of memory CD4+ T cells sorted from blood. Subset defined: CD45RA-negative fraction. These receptors were collected from a woman between 25 and 40 years old in good health.

The chain has TRBV6-5 and TRBJ2-2, with D possibly matching TRBD2 (6 bases). V lost 2 bases and J 7 bases, leaving 11 bases between the germline ends. CDR3 length: 14 residues. Germline V gene lookup returns CDR1 MNHEY and CDR2 SVGAGI. CDR3 protein: CASSYRGNLGELFF. The CDR3 bases are TGTGCCAGCAGTTACCGGGGGAACCTCGGGGAGCTGTTTTTT.

The chain is built from TRBV19 and TRBJ1-5; D gene unclear. Per germline, CDR1 LNHDA and CDR2 SQIVND (reference sequence). The CDR3 contains 13 residues. The ends were cut back, 6 bases at V and 3 bases at J, with 9 bases in the middle. The CDR3 is CASSIDYNQPQHF. CDR3 in DNA: TGTGCCAGTAGCATCGATTACAATCAGCCCCAGCATTTT.

As concerns this clone: The same CDR3 can be traced to other DNA sequences in this sample. The chain joins TRBV15 to TRBJ2-7; D may match TRBD1 or TRBD2 (6 bases each). CDR1 is LNHNV, CDR2 YYDKDF, per germline (reference sequence). V was shortened by 3 bases and J by 1 base, with 13 bases between the two germline ends. CDR3 size: 15 residues. The CDR3 DNA is TGTGCCACCAGCAGTAGGGGGACTGCGTCCTACGAGCAGTACTTC. Amino acids: CATSSRGTASYEQYF.

This sequence joins TRBV28 and TRBJ2-6; D possibly corresponds to TRBD1 (6 bases). Germline values: CDR1 MDHEN, CDR2 SYDVKM. This CDR3 has 17 residues. Trimming left V 1 base short and J 4 bases short, with 14 bases between. This CDR3 reads CASSLFFSGAGANVLTF. In DNA, the CDR3 is TGTGCCAGCAGTTTATTTTTCTCAGGGGCAGGGGCCAACGTCCTGACTTTC.

The chain has TRBV6-5 and TRBJ2-2; no reliable D call. Trimming left V 5 bases short and J 3 bases short, with 4 bases between. The CDR3 extends over 12 amino acids. Germline assignment: CDR1 MNHEY and CDR2 SVGAGI. The CDR3 DNA reads as TGTGCCAGCAGTCCTCACACCGGGGAGCTGTTTTTT. Its protein product is CASSPHTGELFF.